By frequency, the clone carrying this TCR beta chain is medium-sized. A live/dead marker was used to sort live CSF cells for droplet sequencing. TCRdb re-called the 10x single-cell sequencing reads, yielding one record per CDR3 amino acid sequence without DNA. The sample holds 1,500 to 2,000 distinct CDR3 sequences. The sample originates from a study of CD8 T cells in cerebrospinal fluid in Alzheimer's disease. The CDR3 loop spans 16 amino acids. Looked up from germline, CDR1 is MNHEY and CDR2 is SVGAGI. Material for sequencing was cerebrospinal fluid. The chain employs TRBV6-5 and TRBJ2-3; TCRdb lists TRBD2, though no DNA is available to test this call. The sequence was collected from a human donor in good health. CDR3 protein: CASSYIGLAGTDTQYF.